Ten or more counts support the clone carrying this T cell receptor (beta chain). The data originate from a study of early T cells in non-severe SARS-CoV-2 infection. About the research overall: The chains were unpaired, and the sequenced material was bulk RNA from unsorted whole blood.

Germline V gene lookup returns CDR1 KGHSH and CDR2 LQKENI. The CDR3 consists of 14 residues. V was clipped by 3 bases and J by 1 base, with 8 bases between them. TCRdb reprocessed the 5' RACE reads with MiXCR, giving one entry per CDR3 protein. The repertoire has 60,000 to 75,000 distinct CDR3 sequences, 9% to 10% of them found once; the top ten carry roughly 16%. V usage is TRBV18 and J usage is TRBJ2-3; perhaps TRBD1 as D (6 bases). The clonotype originates from an adult who was a healthcare worker with PCR-confirmed SARS-CoV-2 infection or an uninfected control (not recorded which). The material was whole blood, obtained at baseline. The CDR3 is CASSPGQGTDTQYF. CDR3 DNA: TGTGCCAGCTCACCGGGACAAGGCACAGATACGCAGTATTTT.